The clone carrying this TCR beta chain was seen repeatedly, ten times or more. Antigen specificity is unknown. This entry belongs to a study of T cells in Graves' hyperthyroidism and ophthalmopathy. The study, taken as a whole, reports: Before onset, ophthalmopathy was predicted by the model a median approximately 6.6 months earlier. Ophthalmopathy and stable hyperthyroidism were told apart by a 13 V-J model.

RNA transcripts provided the source from which TCR beta CDR3 regions were amplified. First-round RT-PCR of the TCR CDR3 relied on the HTBI primer set. TCRdb ran MiXCR on the multiplex PCR reads and lists one entry per CDR3 protein. The table includes roughly 240,000 distinct CDR3 sequences, approximately 23% detected once. Ophthalmopathy in the patients scored at least 3 on Clinical Activity Score and at least 4 on NOSPECS grade, lasting under 3 months. This CDR3 has 11 amino acids. Per germline, CDR1 MDHEN and CDR2 SYDVKM. V dropped 5 bases and J dropped 4 bases, with 3 bases sitting between them. Sequenced: blood. The TCR originated in a woman aged 35 to 49 with Graves' ophthalmopathy. The chain employs TRBV28 and TRBJ2-4; D remains ambiguous. In nucleotides, the CDR3 is TGTGCCAGCAGTCTGAAAAACATTCAGTACTTC. Its protein is CASSLKNIQYF. The whole variable domain, remainder taken from reference TRBV28 and TRBJ2-4, is DVKVTQSSRYLVKRTGEKVFLECVQDMDHENMFWYRQDPGLGLRLIYFSYDVKMKEKGDIPEGYSVSREKKERFSLILESASTNQTSMYLCASSLKNIQYFGAGTRLSVL.